This TCR beta chain was obtained from a study of shared clonotypes between healthy human individuals. Researchers ran the assay at a deep level. Here immunoSEQ multiplex PCR was the method, and the copy in TCRdb shows in-frame clones only, minus some. This sample has some 2.1 million clones, with around 93% found just once. CD45RO-negative CD8 cells positively selected for CCR7 made up the naive population, which excluded terminally differentiated effector memory CD45RA+ cells. The CDR3 covers 17 residues. Germline-derived CDR1 and CDR2 are MNHEY and SMNVEV (reference sequence). V lost 2 bases, J lost 4 bases, and 20 bases lay in between.

Sample: naive CD8+ T cells from PBMCs. The source is a man younger than 35 in good health. Some clones in this sample may be carry-over from other donors' samples. V gene TRBV27 combines with J gene TRBJ1-2; D is possibly TRBD1 (5 bases). The CDR3 region has the DNA TGTGCCAGCAGTTTAGTGGGACTCCCGGCCTTAGGCTATGGCTACACCTTC. Its protein product is CASSLVGLPALGYGYTF.